Shown below are 15 T cell receptor beta chains from a single sample sequenced in a study of cytomegalovirus exposure and HLA in healthy donors. This PCR relied on a set of 60 Vbeta primers and 13 Jbeta primers. Generated by immunoSEQ multiplex PCR, the TCRdb table keeps only in-frame clones and is missing some. The sample shows 160,000 or so clones, about four fifths of them seen only once. What was sequenced was PBMCs. The receptors were sampled from a man aged 30 to 39 in good health and CMV-seronegative.

The table lists this clone with a few counts. V and J are TRBV28 and TRBJ2-7; 8 nucleotides match TRBD1. Germline V gives CDR1 MDHEN, CDR2 SYDVKM. Unmatched junction bases numbered 5, after V lost 10 bases and J lost 3 bases. The CDR3 runs 12 residues. The CDR3 is CATPTGDYEQYF. DNA for the CDR3: TGTGCCACCCCGACAGGGGACTACGAGCAGTACTTC.

This clone was recorded a few times. The chain uses TRBV5-6 and TRBJ1-2, with 7 bases matching TRBD1. Germline V gene data show CDR1 as SGHDT and CDR2 as YYEEEE. Unmatched junction bases numbered 4, after V lost 0 bases and J lost 8 bases. This CDR3 has 13 residues. The CDR3, as DNA: TGTGCCAGCAGCTTGGTAGGGGGCATGGGCTACACCTTC. Protein product: CASSLVGGMGYTF.

There are a few counts of this clone. The chain has TRBV7-9 and TRBJ2-5; no clear D. This CDR3 has 14 residues. Per the germline V gene, CDR1 is SEHNR and CDR2 is FQNEAQ (reference sequence). With 0 bases removed from V and 0 bases from J, the gap between germline ends came to 5 bases. CDR3 DNA: TGTGCCAGCAGCTTAGCGTCGTACCAAGAGACCCAGTACTTC. It is translated as CASSLASYQETQYF.

This chain joins TRBV19 and TRBJ1-5; no clear D gene. Trimming stripped 3 bases from V and 6 bases from J, with 12 bases between. The CDR3 spans 14 residues. Per the germline V gene, CDR1 is LNHDA and CDR2 is SQIVND (reference sequence). CDR3 coding DNA: TGTGCCAGTAGTATGCAGGTGAGCCCTCAGCCCCAGCATTTT. Translating gives CASSMQVSPQPQHF.

This rearrangement joins TRBV29-1 to TRBJ1-1, with a tentative D call TRBD1 (5 bases). The CDR3 is 16 amino acids. From germline, CDR1 is SQVTM and CDR2 ANQGSEA. V was clipped by 3 bases and J by 4 bases, with 21 bases between them. The CDR3 region is CSVEIPFGGLSTEAFF. The CDR3 DNA reads as TGCAGCGTTGAGATCCCTTTCGGGGGGTTGAGCACTGAAGCTTTCTTT.

This clone appeared once. This chain links TRBV28 with TRBJ1-2; 7 nucleotides agree with TRBD1. Germline values: CDR1 MDHEN, CDR2 SYDVKM. The CDR3 is made up of 12 amino acids. J lost 8 bases, V lost 5 bases, and 5 bases had no gene match. This chain's CDR3 is CASSPQGQGYTF. The CDR3 nucleotides read TGTGCCAGCAGTCCACAGGGACAGGGCTACACCTTC.

V usage is TRBV11-2 and J usage is TRBJ2-2, with D possibly being TRBD1 (5 bases). The CDR3 loop spans 16 amino acids. Germline V gene data show CDR1 as SGHAT and CDR2 as FQNNGV. V lost 1 base, J lost 3 bases, and 12 bases lay in between. The CDR3 coding sequence is TGTGCCAGCAGCTTAGTAGGCAGGGCGGACACCGGGGAGCTGTTTTTT. This translates into CASSLVGRADTGELFF.

The chain is built from TRBV28 and TRBJ2-5, with D uncertain. Germline loops: CDR1 MDHEN, CDR2 SYDVKM. There are 12 residues in the CDR3. V lost 2 bases and J 5 bases, leaving 6 bases between the germline ends. The CDR3 coding sequence is TGTGCCAGCAGTTTACCTCGGGAGACCCAGTACTTC. Translating it yields CASSLPRETQYF.

CDR3 DNA: TGTGCCAGCAGTTCGTCCTCGATTCAGTACTTC. Encoded protein: CASSSSSIQYF. The chain is built from TRBV28 and TRBJ2-4; D is unresolved. CDR3 length equals 11 residues. The germline V gene encodes CDR1 MDHEN and CDR2 SYDVKM. Trimming pared 4 bases from V and 10 bases from J, leaving 8 bases between.

The chain is built from TRBV6-6 and TRBJ1-5; maybe TRBD1 (6 bases). The CDR3 covers 15 residues. Trimming shortened V by 7 bases and J by 0 bases, and 13 bases separated the two germline ends. In germline, CDR1 is MNHNY, CDR2 SVGAGI (reference sequence). Written as DNA, the CDR3 is TGTGCCAGCAAAATGGACAGCTATAGCAATCAGCCCCAGCATTTT. This sequence encodes CASKMDSYSNQPQHF.

The count of this clone is one. Germline is not matched at one junction end, which may reflect a read error. The chain employs TRBV7-9 and TRBJ2-3; perhaps TRBD2 as D (6 bases). The CDR3 runs to 16 residues. The germline V gene has CDR1 SEHNR and CDR2 FQNEAQ (reference sequence). CDR3 coding DNA: TGTTCCAGCAGAACGGGAGCGTCGGGTAGCACAGATACGCAGTATTTT. Translation: CSSRTGASGSTDTQYF.

This chain uses TRBV27 with TRBJ2-2; 10 bases align to TRBD2. V shed 6 bases, J shed 7 bases, and the junction held 11 bases outside the gene matches. The CDR3 contains 16 residues. CDR1 and CDR2 (germline): MNHEY, SMNVEV (reference sequence). In DNA, the CDR3 is TGTGCCAGCAGCCTGGTAGCGGGAGGCCTGGGCGGGGAGCTGTTTTTT. Its protein is CASSLVAGGLGGELFF.

The chain has TRBV11-2 and TRBJ2-7; a weak D match, TRBD2 (6 bases). Looked up from germline, CDR1 is SGHAT and CDR2 is FQNNGV. V dropped 2 bases and J dropped 2 bases, with 7 bases sitting between them. CDR3 length: 13 residues. The CDR3 DNA sequence: TGTGCCAGCAGCTTATGGAGGGCCTACGAGCAGTACTTC. Translated: CASSLWRAYEQYF.

V and J are TRBV6-6 and TRBJ1-5; 8 bases match TRBD1. Germline lookup yields CDR1 MNHNY and CDR2 SVGAGI (reference sequence). This CDR3 comprises 15 residues. J gave up 2 bases and V 6 bases, and 6 bases lay outside the gene matches. The CDR3 coding sequence is TGTGCCAGCAGACGACAGGGGACTGGCAATCAGCCCCAGCATTTT. It codes for CASRRQGTGNQPQHF.

The genes are TRBV10-3 and TRBJ2-7; 8 nucleotides agree with TRBD1. Germline V gene data show CDR1 as ENHRY and CDR2 as SYGVKD. The V and J ends lost 6 bases and 5 bases, in that order; junction bases with no gene match: 9. CDR3 length: 14 residues. The CDR3 here is CAIRGDRGFHEQYF. CDR3 DNA sequence: TGTGCCATCAGGGGAGACAGGGGATTCCACGAGCAGTACTTC.